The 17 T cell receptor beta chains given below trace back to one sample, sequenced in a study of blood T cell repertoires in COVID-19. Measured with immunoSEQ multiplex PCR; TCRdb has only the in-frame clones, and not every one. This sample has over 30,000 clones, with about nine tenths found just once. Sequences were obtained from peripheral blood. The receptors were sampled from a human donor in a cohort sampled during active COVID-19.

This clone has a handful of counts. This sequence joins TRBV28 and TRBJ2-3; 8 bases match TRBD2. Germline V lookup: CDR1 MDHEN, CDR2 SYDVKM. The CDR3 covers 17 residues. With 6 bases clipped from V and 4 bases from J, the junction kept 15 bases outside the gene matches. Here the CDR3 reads CASSTPSLLGGADTQYF. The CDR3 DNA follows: TGTGCCAGCAGCACCCCCTCCCTCCTCGGGGGGGCAGATACGCAGTATTTT.

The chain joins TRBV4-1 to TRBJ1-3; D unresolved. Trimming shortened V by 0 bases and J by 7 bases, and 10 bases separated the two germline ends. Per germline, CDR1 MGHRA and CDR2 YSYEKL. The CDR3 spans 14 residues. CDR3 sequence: CASSQDRGRNTIYF. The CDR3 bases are TGCGCCAGCAGCCAAGATCGAGGGCGGAACACCATATATTTT.

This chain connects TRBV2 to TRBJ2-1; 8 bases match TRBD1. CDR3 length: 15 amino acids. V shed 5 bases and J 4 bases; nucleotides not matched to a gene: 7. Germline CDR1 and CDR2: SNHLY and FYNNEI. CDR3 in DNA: TGTGCCAGCAGTCCCCCGGGACAGGAATACAATGAGCAGTTCTTC. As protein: CASSPPGQEYNEQFF.

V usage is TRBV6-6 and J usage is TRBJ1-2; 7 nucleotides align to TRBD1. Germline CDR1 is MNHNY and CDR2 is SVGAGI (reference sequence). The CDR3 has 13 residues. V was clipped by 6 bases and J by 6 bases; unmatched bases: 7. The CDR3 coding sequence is TGTGCCAGCAGCCTCGGACAGGCCGATGGCTACACCTTC. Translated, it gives CASSLGQADGYTF.

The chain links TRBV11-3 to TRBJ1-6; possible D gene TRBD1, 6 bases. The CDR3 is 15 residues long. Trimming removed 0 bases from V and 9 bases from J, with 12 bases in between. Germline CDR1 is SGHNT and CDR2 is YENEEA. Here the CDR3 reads CASSLDSGGRSPLHF. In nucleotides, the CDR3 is TGTGCCAGCAGCTTAGATAGTGGGGGCCGTTCACCCCTCCACTTT. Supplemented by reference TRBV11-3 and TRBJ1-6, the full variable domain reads EAGVVQSPRYKIIEKKQPVAFWCNPISGHNTLYWYLQNLGQGPELLIRYENEEAVDDSQLPKDRFSAERLKGVDSTLKIQPAELGDSAVYLCASSLDSGGRSPLHFGNGTRLTVT.

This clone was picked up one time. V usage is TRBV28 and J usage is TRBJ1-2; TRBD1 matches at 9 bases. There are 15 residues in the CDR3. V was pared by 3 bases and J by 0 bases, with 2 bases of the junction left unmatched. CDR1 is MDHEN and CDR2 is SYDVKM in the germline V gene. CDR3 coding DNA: TGTGCCAGCAGTTTCGGGACAGGGACTAACTATGGCTACACCTTC. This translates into CASSFGTGTNYGYTF.

For the CDR3, the DNA is TGTGCCATCGCGGAGACCACTGAAGCTTTCTTT. This gives the protein CAIAETTEAFF. The rearrangement links TRBV10-3 to TRBJ1-1; no clear D. CDR1 ENHRY and CDR2 SYGVKD come from the germline V gene. Trimming took 8 bases from V and 4 from J, leaving 8 bases between them. CDR3 length: 11 residues.

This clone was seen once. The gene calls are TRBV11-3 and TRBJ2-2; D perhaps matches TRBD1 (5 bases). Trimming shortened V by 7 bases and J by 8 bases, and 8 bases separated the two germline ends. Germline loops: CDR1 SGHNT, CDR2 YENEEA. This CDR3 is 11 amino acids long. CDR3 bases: TGTGCCAGCATCAAGGGGGGGGAGCTGTTTTTT. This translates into CASIKGGELFF.

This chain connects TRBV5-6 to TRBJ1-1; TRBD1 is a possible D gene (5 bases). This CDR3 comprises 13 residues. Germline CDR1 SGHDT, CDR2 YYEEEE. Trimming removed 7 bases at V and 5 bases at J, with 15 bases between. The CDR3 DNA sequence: TGTGCCAGCGGCCAGGGTGAGAGGACTGAAGCTTTCTTT. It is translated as CASGQGERTEAFF.

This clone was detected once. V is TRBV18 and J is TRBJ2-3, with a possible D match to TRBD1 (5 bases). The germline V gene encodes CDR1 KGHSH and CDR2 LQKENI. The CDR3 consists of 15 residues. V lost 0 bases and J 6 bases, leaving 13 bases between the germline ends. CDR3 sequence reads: CASSPPMTVHDTQYF. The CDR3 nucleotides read TGTGCCAGCTCACCACCTATGACAGTACACGATACGCAGTATTTT. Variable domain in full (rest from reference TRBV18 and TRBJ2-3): NAGVMQNPRHLVRRRGQEARLRCSPMKGHSHVYWYRQLPEEGLKFMVYLQKENIIDESGMPKERFSAEFPKEGPSILRIQQVVRGDSAAYFCASSPPMTVHDTQYFGPGTRLTVL.

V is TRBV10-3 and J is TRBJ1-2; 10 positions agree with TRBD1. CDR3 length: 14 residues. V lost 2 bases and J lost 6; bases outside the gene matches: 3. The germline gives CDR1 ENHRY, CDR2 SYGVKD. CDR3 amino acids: CAISEPGTGDGYTF. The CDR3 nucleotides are TGTGCCATCAGTGAGCCCGGGACAGGGGATGGCTACACCTTC.

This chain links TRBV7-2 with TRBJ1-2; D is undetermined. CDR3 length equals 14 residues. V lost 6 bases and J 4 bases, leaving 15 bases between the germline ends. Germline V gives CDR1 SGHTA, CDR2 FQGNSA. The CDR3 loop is CASRSGSGSYGYTF. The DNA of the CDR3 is TGTGCCAGCAGGTCCGGATCGGGGAGCTATGGCTACACCTTC. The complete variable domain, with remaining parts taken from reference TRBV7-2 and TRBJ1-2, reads GAGVSQSPSNKVTEKGKDVELRCDPISGHTALYWYRQSLGQGLEFLIYFQGNSAPDKSGLPSDRFSAERTGGSVSTLTIQRTQQEDSAVYLCASRSGSGSYGYTFGSGTRLTVV.

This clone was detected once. For the CDR3, the DNA is TGTGCCAGCAGCGACGCGGCGAACTATGGCTACACCTTC. The encoded protein is CASSDAANYGYTF. The rearrangement uses TRBV6-5 and TRBJ1-2; no firm D call. Trimming took 6 bases from V and 2 from J, leaving 10 bases between them. CDR1 is MNHEY, CDR2 SVGAGI, per germline. The CDR3 is 13 amino acids.

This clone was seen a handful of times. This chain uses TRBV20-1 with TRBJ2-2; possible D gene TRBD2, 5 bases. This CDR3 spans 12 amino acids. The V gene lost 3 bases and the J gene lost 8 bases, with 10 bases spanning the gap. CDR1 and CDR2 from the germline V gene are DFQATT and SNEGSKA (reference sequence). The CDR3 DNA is TGCAGTGCTAGTCTCCTAGCTGGGGAGCTGTTTTTT. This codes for CSASLLAGELFF.

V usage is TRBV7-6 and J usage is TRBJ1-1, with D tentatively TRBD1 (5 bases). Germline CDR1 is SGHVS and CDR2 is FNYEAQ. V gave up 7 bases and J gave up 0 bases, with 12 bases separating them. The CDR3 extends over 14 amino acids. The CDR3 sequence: CASTSGSLNTEAFF. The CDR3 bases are TGTGCCAGCACGTCAGGGTCCCTGAACACTGAAGCTTTCTTT. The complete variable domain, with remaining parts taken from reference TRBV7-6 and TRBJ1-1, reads GAGVSQSPRYKVTKRGQDVALRCDPISGHVSLYWYRQALGQGPEFLTYFNYEAQQDKSGLPNDRFSAERPEGSISTLTIQRTEQRDSAMYRCASTSGSLNTEAFFGQGTRLTVV.

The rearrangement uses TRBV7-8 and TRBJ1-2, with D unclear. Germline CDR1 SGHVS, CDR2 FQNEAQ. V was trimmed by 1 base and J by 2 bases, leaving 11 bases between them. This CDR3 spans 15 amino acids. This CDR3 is CASSLGRLVNYGYTF. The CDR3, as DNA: TGTGCCAGCAGCTTAGGGCGCCTAGTCAACTATGGCTACACCTTC.

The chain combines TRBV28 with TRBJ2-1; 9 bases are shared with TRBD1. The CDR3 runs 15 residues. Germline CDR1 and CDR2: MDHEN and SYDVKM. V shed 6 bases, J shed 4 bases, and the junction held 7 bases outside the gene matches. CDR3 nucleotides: TGTGCCAGCAGGTGGACAGGGGAGTATTACAATGAGCAGTTCTTC. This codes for CASRWTGEYYNEQFF.